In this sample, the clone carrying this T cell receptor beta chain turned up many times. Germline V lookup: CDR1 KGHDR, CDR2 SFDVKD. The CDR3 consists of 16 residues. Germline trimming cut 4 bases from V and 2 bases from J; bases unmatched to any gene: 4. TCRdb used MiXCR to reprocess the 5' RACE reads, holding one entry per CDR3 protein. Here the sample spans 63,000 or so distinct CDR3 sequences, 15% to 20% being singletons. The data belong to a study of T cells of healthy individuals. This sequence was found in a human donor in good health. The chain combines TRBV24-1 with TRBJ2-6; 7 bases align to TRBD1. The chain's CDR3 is CATSDPTGTGANVLTF. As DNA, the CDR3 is TGTGCCACCAGTGACCCGACAGGGACTGGGGCCAACGTCCTGACTTTC.